This is a list of T cell receptor beta chains from one sample in a study of CD8 T cells in Susac syndrome. TCRdb reprocessed the immunoSEQ multiplex PCR reads with MiXCR, giving one entry per CDR3 protein. The sample shows roughly 130,000 distinct CDR3 sequences, 90% to 95% of them seen only once. The material sequenced was CD4+ T cells from PBMCs. These TCRs come from a human donor in good health. Each CDR3 is given with its conserved first and last residue. Each record gives: J gene, clone size, D gene, V gene, CDR3 protein, CDR3 DNA. A D gene is named only where the DNA matches it firmly. Clone size is shown for a subset of rows, as once, few, many or a class of expanded clone.

j_call: TRBJ1-5
clone_size: .
d_call: .
v_call: TRBV19
cdr3_aa: CASRSTDISNQPQHF
cdr3_nt: TGTGCCAGTAGAAGTACGGACATTTCCAATCAGCCCCAGCATTTT

j_call: TRBJ2-2
clone_size: .
d_call: .
v_call: TRBV19
cdr3_aa: CASSPWTANTGELFF
cdr3_nt: TGTGCCAGTAGTCCTTGGACAGCGAACACCGGGGAGCTGTTTTTT

j_call: TRBJ2-3
clone_size: .
d_call: TRBD2
v_call: TRBV3-1
cdr3_aa: CASSPGTRTDTQYF
cdr3_nt: TGTGCCAGCAGCCCCGGGACTAGGACAGATACGCAGTATTTT

j_call: TRBJ2-7
clone_size: .
d_call: .
v_call: TRBV6-6
cdr3_aa: CASATINYEQYF
cdr3_nt: TGTGCCAGCGCGACTATTAACTACGAGCAGTACTTC

j_call: TRBJ2-7
clone_size: .
d_call: .
v_call: TRBV7-2
cdr3_aa: CASSLAWEQYF
cdr3_nt: TGTGCCAGCAGCTTAGCGTGGGAGCAGTACTTC

j_call: TRBJ2-5
clone_size: .
d_call: .
v_call: TRBV3-1
cdr3_aa: CASSQGRLETQYF
cdr3_nt: TGTGCCAGCAGCCAAGGGCGCTTGGAGACCCAGTACTTC

j_call: TRBJ2-7
clone_size: .
d_call: .
v_call: TRBV18
cdr3_aa: CASSPQQTRDEQYF
cdr3_nt: TGTGCCAGCTCACCCCAACAGACTAGGGACGAGCAGTACTTC

j_call: TRBJ2-7
clone_size: .
d_call: .
v_call: TRBV18
cdr3_aa: CASSPTGTAYEQYF
cdr3_nt: TGTGCCAGCTCTCCAACCGGGACGGCCTACGAGCAGTACTTC

j_call: TRBJ2-3
clone_size: .
d_call: .
v_call: TRBV5-6
cdr3_aa: CASSLNFLPDTQYF
cdr3_nt: TGTGCCAGCAGCTTGAACTTCTTACCAGATACGCAGTATTTT

j_call: TRBJ2-3
clone_size: .
d_call: .
v_call: TRBV3-1
cdr3_aa: CASSRVAGRQRADTQYF
cdr3_nt: TGTGCCAGCAGCCGGGTAGCCGGACGCCAAAGAGCAGATACGCAGTATTTT

j_call: TRBJ2-2
clone_size: .
d_call: .
v_call: TRBV28
cdr3_aa: CASSGGQGRYDTGELFF
cdr3_nt: TGTGCCAGCAGTGGGGGGCAGGGACGGTACGACACCGGGGAGCTGTTTTTT

j_call: TRBJ1-1
clone_size: once
d_call: TRBD1
v_call: TRBV19
cdr3_aa: CASRDRGQGNTEAFF
cdr3_nt: TGTGCCAGTAGGGACAGGGGGCAGGGGAACACTGAAGCTTTCTTT

j_call: TRBJ2-5
clone_size: .
d_call: .
v_call: TRBV29-1
cdr3_aa: CSVGKGLRETQYF
cdr3_nt: TGCAGCGTTGGGAAGGGCTTGAGAGAGACCCAGTACTTC

j_call: TRBJ2-7
clone_size: .
d_call: .
v_call: TRBV7-2
cdr3_aa: CASSPSPLGSYEQYF
cdr3_nt: TGTGCCAGCAGCCCAAGTCCACTGGGCTCCTACGAGCAGTACTTC

j_call: TRBJ2-4
clone_size: .
d_call: TRBD1
v_call: TRBV24-1
cdr3_aa: CATSEGGQGTKNIQYF
cdr3_nt: TGTGCCACCAGTGAGGGAGGACAGGGGACCAAAAACATTCAGTACTTC

j_call: TRBJ2-1
clone_size: .
d_call: TRBD2
v_call: TRBV6-5
cdr3_aa: CASSYGIAGVNEQFF
cdr3_nt: TGTGCCAGCAGTTACGGGATAGCGGGAGTTAATGAGCAGTTCTTC

j_call: TRBJ2-3
clone_size: .
d_call: .
v_call: TRBV10-3
cdr3_aa: CAISAGASSTDTQYF
cdr3_nt: TGTGCCATCAGTGCGGGGGCCTCTAGCACAGATACGCAGTATTTT

j_call: TRBJ2-5
clone_size: few
d_call: .
v_call: TRBV2
cdr3_aa: CASSEEGLETQYF
cdr3_nt: TGTGCCAGCAGTGAGGAGGGATTAGAGACCCAGTACTTC

j_call: TRBJ2-7
clone_size: .
d_call: .
v_call: TRBV18
cdr3_aa: CASSPRQQYEQYF
cdr3_nt: TGTGCCAGCTCACCACGACAGCAATACGAGCAGTACTTC

j_call: TRBJ1-1
clone_size: .
d_call: TRBD1
v_call: TRBV24-1
cdr3_aa: CATSPGGTANTEAFF
cdr3_nt: TGTGCCACCAGTCCAGGAGGGACAGCGAACACTGAAGCTTTCTTT

j_call: TRBJ1-5
clone_size: .
d_call: .
v_call: TRBV6-6
cdr3_aa: CASSYSPVERDQPQHF
cdr3_nt: TGTGCCAGCAGTTACTCGCCAGTCGAACGAGATCAGCCCCAGCATTTT

j_call: TRBJ2-5
clone_size: .
d_call: TRBD2
v_call: TRBV5-1
cdr3_aa: CASSQSGSETQYF
cdr3_nt: TGCGCCAGCAGCCAGAGCGGGAGCGAGACCCAGTACTTC

j_call: TRBJ2-6
clone_size: .
d_call: .
v_call: TRBV15
cdr3_aa: CATSRDGQFSGANVLTF
cdr3_nt: TGTGCCACCAGCAGAGACGGACAGTTCTCTGGGGCCAACGTCCTGACTTTC

j_call: TRBJ2-1
clone_size: .
d_call: .
v_call: TRBV7-8
cdr3_aa: CASSLMASGSYNEQFF
cdr3_nt: TGTGCCAGCAGCTTAATGGCCAGCGGGTCCTACAATGAGCAGTTCTTC

j_call: TRBJ2-7
clone_size: once
d_call: TRBD2
v_call: TRBV5-1
cdr3_aa: CASSPIVAGGSYEQYF
cdr3_nt: TGCGCCAGCAGCCCTATTGTAGCGGGAGGCTCCTACGAGCAGTACTTC

j_call: TRBJ2-7
clone_size: once
d_call: TRBD1
v_call: TRBV29-1
cdr3_aa: CSVTDRSSYEQYF
cdr3_nt: TGCAGCGTTACGGACAGGAGCTCCTACGAGCAGTACTTC

j_call: TRBJ2-7
clone_size: .
d_call: TRBD2
v_call: TRBV28
cdr3_aa: CASGGSYEQYF
cdr3_nt: TGTGCCAGTGGCGGGAGTTACGAGCAGTACTTC

j_call: TRBJ1-1
clone_size: .
d_call: TRBD1
v_call: TRBV14
cdr3_aa: CASSQGYRGLRTEAFF
cdr3_nt: TGTGCCAGCAGCCAAGGCTACAGGGGGCTAAGAACTGAAGCTTTCTTT

j_call: TRBJ2-5
clone_size: .
d_call: .
v_call: TRBV5-1
cdr3_aa: CASSLVSGGGTQYF
cdr3_nt: TGCGCCAGCAGCTTGGTCTCGGGTGGCGGGACCCAGTACTTC

j_call: TRBJ2-7
clone_size: .
d_call: TRBD1
v_call: TRBV14
cdr3_aa: CASSPLGADRDYEQYF
cdr3_nt: TGTGCCAGCAGCCCCCTGGGTGCGGACAGGGACTACGAGCAGTACTTC

j_call: TRBJ2-7
clone_size: once
d_call: TRBD2
v_call: TRBV5-1
cdr3_aa: CASSTTSGGNYEQYF
cdr3_nt: TGCGCCAGCAGCACAACTAGCGGGGGTAACTACGAGCAGTACTTC

j_call: TRBJ2-3
clone_size: .
d_call: .
v_call: TRBV29-1
cdr3_aa: CSVNRAGDTQYF
cdr3_nt: TGCAGCGTTAATAGGGCCGGAGATACGCAGTATTTT

j_call: TRBJ1-2
clone_size: .
d_call: TRBD1
v_call: TRBV29-1
cdr3_aa: CSASAGTGVGVYGYTF
cdr3_nt: TGCAGCGCCTCGGCCGGGACAGGGGTAGGAGTCTATGGCTACACCTTC

j_call: TRBJ2-3
clone_size: .
d_call: .
v_call: TRBV5-1
cdr3_aa: CASGTFSTDTQYF
cdr3_nt: TGCGCCAGTGGAACTTTTAGCACAGATACGCAGTATTTT

j_call: TRBJ1-5
clone_size: .
d_call: .
v_call: TRBV27
cdr3_aa: CASSLYWDQPQHF
cdr3_nt: TGTGCCAGCAGTTTATATTGGGATCAGCCCCAGCATTTT

j_call: TRBJ2-5
clone_size: .
d_call: .
v_call: TRBV5-1
cdr3_aa: CASSLGAGEETQYF
cdr3_nt: TGCGCCAGCAGCTTGGGGGCAGGGGAAGAGACCCAGTACTTC

j_call: TRBJ2-7
clone_size: few
d_call: TRBD1
v_call: TRBV29-1
cdr3_aa: CSVGQGAYEQYF
cdr3_nt: TGCAGCGTTGGACAGGGCGCCTACGAGCAGTACTTC

j_call: TRBJ2-2
clone_size: .
d_call: TRBD2
v_call: TRBV7-9
cdr3_aa: CASSPILAGAGELFF
cdr3_nt: TGTGCCAGCAGCCCCATCCTAGCGGGAGCCGGGGAGCTGTTTTTT

j_call: TRBJ2-1
clone_size: .
d_call: TRBD2
v_call: TRBV28
cdr3_aa: CASGLAGGGQFF
cdr3_nt: TGTGCCAGCGGACTAGCGGGAGGGGGGCAGTTCTTC

j_call: TRBJ2-5
clone_size: .
d_call: .
v_call: TRBV30
cdr3_aa: CAWSVLDRETQYF
cdr3_nt: TGTGCCTGGAGTGTACTTGATCGAGAGACCCAGTACTTC

j_call: TRBJ1-6
clone_size: .
d_call: TRBD1
v_call: TRBV28
cdr3_aa: CASKGTGASPLHF
cdr3_nt: TGTGCCAGCAAGGGGACAGGGGCATCCCCCCTCCACTTT

j_call: TRBJ2-7
clone_size: once
d_call: .
v_call: TRBV29-1
cdr3_aa: CSVAMAREQYF
cdr3_nt: TGCAGCGTTGCTATGGCTCGCGAGCAGTACTTC

j_call: TRBJ2-3
clone_size: .
d_call: .
v_call: TRBV29-1
cdr3_aa: CSVEDRRTDTQYF
cdr3_nt: TGCAGCGTTGAAGATCGACGGACAGATACGCAGTATTTT

j_call: TRBJ2-7
clone_size: .
d_call: .
v_call: TRBV5-1
cdr3_aa: CASSFQGTWTYEQYF
cdr3_nt: TGCGCCAGCAGCTTCCAGGGTACTTGGACCTACGAGCAGTACTTC

j_call: TRBJ1-5
clone_size: .
d_call: TRBD1
v_call: TRBV19
cdr3_aa: CASNAGNRGDSQPQHF
cdr3_nt: TGTGCCAGTAATGCTGGCAACAGGGGCGACTCCCAGCCCCAGCATTTT

j_call: TRBJ1-2
clone_size: .
d_call: .
v_call: TRBV5-1
cdr3_aa: CASNPSTGGYGYTF
cdr3_nt: TGCGCCAGCAACCCCTCAACGGGCGGATATGGCTACACCTTC

j_call: TRBJ2-2
clone_size: .
d_call: .
v_call: TRBV7-9
cdr3_aa: CASSLSSAGELFF
cdr3_nt: TGTGCCAGCAGCTTATCATCCGCCGGGGAGCTGTTTTTT

j_call: TRBJ2-1
clone_size: .
d_call: TRBD2
v_call: TRBV6-2/TRBV6-3
cdr3_aa: CASSYSTSGRLNEQFF
cdr3_nt: TGTGCCAGCAGTTACTCGACTAGCGGGAGACTCAATGAGCAGTTCTTC

j_call: TRBJ1-1
clone_size: .
d_call: .
v_call: TRBV3-1
cdr3_aa: CASSQSAGDTEAFF
cdr3_nt: TGTGCCAGCAGCCAATCTGCGGGGGACACTGAAGCTTTCTTT

j_call: TRBJ2-7
clone_size: .
d_call: .
v_call: TRBV10-3
cdr3_aa: CAISGITAPWEQYF
cdr3_nt: TGTGCCATCAGTGGGATTACAGCGCCCTGGGAGCAGTACTTC

j_call: TRBJ1-4
clone_size: .
d_call: .
v_call: TRBV5-1
cdr3_aa: CASSSQEGLNEKLFF
cdr3_nt: TGCGCCAGCAGCTCCCAGGAGGGCCTTAATGAAAAACTGTTTTTT

j_call: TRBJ2-7
clone_size: .
d_call: .
v_call: TRBV3-1
cdr3_aa: CASSRSDRTYEQYF
cdr3_nt: TGTGCCAGCAGCCGCTCGGACAGAACCTACGAGCAGTACTTC

j_call: TRBJ1-5
clone_size: .
d_call: .
v_call: TRBV7-2
cdr3_aa: CASSLDSNNQPQHF
cdr3_nt: TGTGCCAGCAGCTTAGACAGCAACAATCAGCCCCAGCATTTT

j_call: TRBJ1-1
clone_size: .
d_call: .
v_call: TRBV19
cdr3_aa: CASRGRPNTEAFF
cdr3_nt: TGTGCCAGTAGAGGGCGACCGAACACTGAAGCTTTCTTT

j_call: TRBJ2-7
clone_size: once
d_call: .
v_call: TRBV10-3
cdr3_aa: CAISESGQSYEQYF
cdr3_nt: TGTGCCATCAGTGAGTCAGGACAGAGCTACGAGCAGTACTTC

j_call: TRBJ1-2
clone_size: .
d_call: TRBD1
v_call: TRBV5-1
cdr3_aa: CASSSRQGTNYGYTF
cdr3_nt: TGCGCCAGCAGCTCTAGACAGGGGACTAACTATGGCTACACCTTC

j_call: TRBJ1-2
clone_size: once
d_call: .
v_call: TRBV7-9
cdr3_aa: CASSVNRNPLGGYTF
cdr3_nt: TGTGCCAGCAGCGTTAACAGGAACCCCTTGGGGGGCTACACCTTC

j_call: TRBJ2-3
clone_size: once
d_call: TRBD2
v_call: TRBV24-1
cdr3_aa: CATSDPRTRSDTQYF
cdr3_nt: TGTGCCACCAGTGATCCCAGGACTAGATCAGATACGCAGTATTTT

j_call: TRBJ1-5
clone_size: .
d_call: TRBD1
v_call: TRBV2
cdr3_aa: CASSWDSFNQPQHF
cdr3_nt: TGTGCCAGCAGTTGGGACAGCTTCAATCAGCCCCAGCATTTT